This T cell receptor (beta chain) appears in the sequencing data of a study of cytomegalovirus exposure and HLA in healthy donors (dated by TCRdb to about 2017). Background on the whole study: According to an earlier analysis of around 600 of the donors, some 180 million T cells yielded 117 million unique TCR beta sequences and more than 250 Gb of sequence data. The study used immunosequencing to profile the T cell repertoires of around 600 subjects and linked those repertoires to cytomegalovirus serostatus. Approximately 300 gigabases of sequencing data and 75 million to 85 million unique TCR sequences made up an early release that covered roughly 670 HLA-typed donors. Rather than drawing on any new phenotypic data, the later analysis identified candidate immune exposures from TCR beta sequences and the way those sequences occurred across donors. Every discovery cohort repertoire had been produced on one sequencing platform. Genome-wide SNP genotypes for about 65% of the 666 donors were used in a later genetic analysis, which treated that subset as a discovery cohort. Roughly 5 DR-DQ haplotypes were handled as single units for association and clustering, since linkage in the cohort was strong. Among a few hundred genotyped donors of the cohort, an average of about 240,000 unique TCR beta nucleotide sequences were sequenced per donor, about a sixth of them non-productive. An earlier analysis of 500 to 650 of the donors applied high-throughput TCR beta sequencing to assess whether each TCR beta V gene segment acted as functional or pseudogenic. High-throughput TCR immunosequencing, statistical association of individual TCRs with disease status, and machine learning were combined to predict cytomegalovirus infection status. In a later analysis, previously published TCR beta repertoires from about 640 donors were re-analyzed and high-resolution HLA genotyping was added so that TCR occurrence patterns could be studied. Donor age, sex, ethnicity and CMV serostatus were compiled together with the repertoire data. In addition to the first cohort of 500 to 850 subjects, a separate validation cohort of 120 different subjects was used. The number of typed donors differed by locus: roughly 629-630 for A, B, C, DRB1 and DQB1; some 500 for DQA1; 606 for DPA1; and roughly 490 for DPB1. Among the roughly 390 genotyped donors, about 83% belonged to the genetic ancestry cluster associated with self-reported Caucasian donors. The study was designed to test whether signatures of past pathogen exposure could be identified by cataloging public T cell receptors. Both class I and class II loci were covered by HLA typing, at four-digit resolution. The full study reports these points: According to a later analysis, TCR association rates differed among HLA loci, with DRB1 alleles showing the most associated TCRs and HLA-C alleles showing the fewest. At a false discovery rate of 0.05, a later analysis linked about 16,000 TCR beta sequences to specific HLA alleles. Most TCR sequences were observed very rarely across donors, whereas some public TCRs were present in many individuals. The only immune exposure information available for the cohort was CMV serostatus. In a later analysis, several top co-occurrence clusters were reported to appear linked to parvovirus B19, influenza, CMV and Epstein-Barr virus. In the study, around 150 TCR beta chains were listed as associated with cytomegalovirus. An association between a missense DCLRE1C variant and V-gene and J-gene trimming of TCR beta chains was found in a later genetic analysis and replicated in an independent cohort. A cluster of highly shared sequence variants was judged likely to represent a technical artifact of the sequencing pipeline. In a later analysis, most CMV-associated TCR beta chains were found to appear HLA-restricted, with HLA associations seemingly driven largely by CMV exposure. A further reported finding was that TCR beta sequences accurately predicted the HLA-A and HLA-B alleles for most subjects in the first cohort. The earlier analysis of some 540 of the donors excluded about 16 rarely observed V segments, including chromosome 9 orphons, because counts were too low. In an earlier analysis of 587 of the donors, most TCR beta V segments appeared in productive rearrangements about 87% or about 30% of the time, broadly matching IMGT annotations. Correlated functional status among segregating V segments might be attributable to linkage disequilibrium, but an unknown experimental factor could not be ruled out. This cohort had only TCR beta chains sequenced, and the lack of alpha or paired-chain data limited which features could be detected. Because the 87-base-pair reads could not distinguish some IMGT-functional V segments, including TRBV6-2 and TRBV6-3, those segments were excluded. Compared with the roughly 720-donor mean, donors in an Asian-associated ancestry cluster had fewer N-insertions in productive TCRs, according to a later genetic analysis. Compared with equally common non-associated chains, HLA-associated TCR beta chains in a later analysis were more clonally expanded and had lower generation probabilities. The authors suggested that the approach could potentially be generalized to other disease states and immunological phenotypes. Cytomegalovirus status was reported to be diagnosed by the classifier with high specificity and sensitivity in both the original and validation cohorts. When HLA alleles, especially DR and DQ, strongly co-occurred, attributing TCR associations to individual alleles was difficult. Because HLA typing was unavailable for some donors at each locus, only the typed subset was used in association tests. In vitro tests confirmed that a few of the cytomegalovirus-associated TCR beta chains recognize cytomegalovirus antigens. Presence/absence analyses assumed roughly uniform sequencing depth across donors, an assumption that may not hold.

To note about this clone: This receptor's antigen is unknown. There are no base qualities to consult, and no much larger clone falls within one base.

Library method: the immunoSEQ multiplex PCR assay. The multiplex PCR relied on a mix of 60 forward primers for TCR Vbeta segments and 13 reverse primers for TCR Jbeta segments. The CDR3 region of rearranged TCR beta genes was amplified from genomic DNA by a multiplex PCR assay. The Illumina HiSeq System was used to sequence the amplified TCR beta libraries as 87-base-pair reads. As for the authors' bioinformatics: Across the roughly 700 repertoires, a later analysis counted some 81 million unique TCR beta chains, some 11 million of which were shared by at least two donors. Raw reads were error-corrected and collapsed into unique sequences with a nearest-neighbor algorithm that merged closely related sequences to remove PCR and sequencing errors. To assign V, D and J gene segments, CDR3 sequences were aligned to IMGT reference sequences. For a sequence to be retained, a match of at least six nucleotides to both a V gene segment and a J gene segment was required. Rearrangements were classified as productive when the CDR3 lacked stop codons and remained in frame with V and J, and all other rearrangements were classified as non-productive. Following IMGT convention, CDR3 was defined as the stretch from the second conserved V-encoded cysteine up to the conserved J-encoded phenylalanine. The earlier analysis of 587 of the donors excluded sequences that lacked an unambiguous match to a single V gene segment. An earlier analysis of 500 to 600 of the donors classified V segments as functional when productive rearrangements were above 56.7% and as segregating when the standard deviation between donors was above 5%. To diagnose cytomegalovirus status from the catalog of TCR beta chain sequences, a statistical classification framework was built. A later analysis assigned V and J genes by comparing TCR nucleotide sequences with IMGT/GENE-DB human TR gene sequences. Using the TCRdist pipeline, a later analysis assigned CDR3 sequences along with most-parsimonious VDJ recombination scenarios. A later analysis defined each TCR beta chain by its CDR3 amino acid sequence plus V-gene family, and excluded reads lacking a unique V-gene family. To address suspected cross-contamination and a sequencing artifact, a later analysis removed around 600 highly shared, low-generation-probability nucleotide sequences. In a later analysis, a clonal expansion index was calculated for each public chain from normalized within-repertoire ranks of inferred template counts. In a later analysis, generation probabilities were computed with a VDJ recombination model fitted to out-of-frame rearrangements, and the resulting probabilities were checked against IGoR. Hypergeometric tests were used in a later analysis to score TCR-TCR, TCR-HLA and TCR-CMV co-occurrence, with a repertoire-size bias correction applied to the TCR pairs. To estimate false discovery rates, a later analysis permuted the HLA or CMV assignments 20 times. A later analysis grouped co-occurring TCRs with DBSCAN, adding TCRdist sequence similarity when clustering within HLA-allele-positive subsets. Repertoires with fewer than 30,000 or more than 120,000 public chains were left out of co-occurrence clustering, as were five repertoires with anomalous nucleotide sharing. The table comes from immuneACCESS by way of TCRdb, which keeps in-frame sequences with V and J called. Part of the clones is missing from these tables; in studies checked, under half for an unresolved V gene and the rest for unknown reasons. That table is the source of V, J and clone size, and D and trimming were worked out from the DNA. The sample table holds around 180,000 clones, of which around 79% were seen once. The ten largest clonotypes hold 1.6% of the sample.

In total, about 650 healthy bone marrow donors made up the cohort. Cohort members were all nominally healthy when sampled, although unrecorded immune exposures were likely present. The donor was CMV seronegative and belonged to the group of 352 seronegative cohort members. Each donor provided a peripheral blood sample, and peripheral blood mononuclear cells were used for TCR beta sequencing. Genomic DNA extraction from the blood cell samples was performed with the Qiagen DNeasy Blood Extraction Kit. Based on the germline V gene, the CDR1 and CDR2 sequences are LGHNA and YSLEER. The CDR3 runs 18 amino acids, cysteine and phenylalanine included. Here the CDR3 DNA is all that survives: 54 bases in frame from base 1. Trimming takes 2 bases off V and 1 base off J; junction bases not matched to a gene: 11.

Material: PBMCs. This receptor chain uses TRBV4-3 and TRBJ2-3; a stretch of 8 junction bases matches TRBD2. This clonotype was obtained from a woman aged 50 to 60 in good health and CMV-seronegative. The sequenced DNA is TGCGCCAGCAGCCAATTCTTGGGCGAACTAGCGGGCACAGATACGCAGTATTTT. It translates to CASSQFLGELAGTDTQYF.